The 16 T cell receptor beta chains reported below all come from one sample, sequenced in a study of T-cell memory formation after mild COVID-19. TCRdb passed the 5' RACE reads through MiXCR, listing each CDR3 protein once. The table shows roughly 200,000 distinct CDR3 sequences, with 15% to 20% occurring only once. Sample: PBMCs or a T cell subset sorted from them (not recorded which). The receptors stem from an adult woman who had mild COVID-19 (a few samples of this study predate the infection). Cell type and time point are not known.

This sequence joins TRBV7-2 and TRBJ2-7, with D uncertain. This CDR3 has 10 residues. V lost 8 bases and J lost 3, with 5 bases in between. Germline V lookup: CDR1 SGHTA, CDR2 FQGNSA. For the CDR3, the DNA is TGTGCCAGCGGAGACTACGAGCAGTACTTC. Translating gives CASGDYEQYF. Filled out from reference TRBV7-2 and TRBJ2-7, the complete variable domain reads GAGVSQSPSNKVTEKGKDVELRCDPISGHTALYWYRQSLGQGLEFLIYFQGNSAPDKSGLPSDRFSAERTGGSVSTLTIQRTQQEDSAVYLCASGDYEQYFGPGTRLTVT.

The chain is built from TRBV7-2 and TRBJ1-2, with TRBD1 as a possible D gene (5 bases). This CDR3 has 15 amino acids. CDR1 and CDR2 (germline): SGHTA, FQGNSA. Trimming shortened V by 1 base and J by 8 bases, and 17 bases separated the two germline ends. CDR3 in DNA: TGTGCCAGCAGCTTAGAGCGGACGGGGGTTTTAGGCTACACCTTC. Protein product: CASSLERTGVLGYTF.

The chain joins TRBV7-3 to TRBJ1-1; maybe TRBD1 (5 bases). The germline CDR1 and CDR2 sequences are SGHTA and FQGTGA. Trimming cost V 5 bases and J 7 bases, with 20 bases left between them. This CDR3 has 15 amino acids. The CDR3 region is CASSPQRGFSREAFF. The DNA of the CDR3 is TGTGCCAGCAGCCCACAGCGGGGGTTCAGTCGTGAAGCTTTCTTT.

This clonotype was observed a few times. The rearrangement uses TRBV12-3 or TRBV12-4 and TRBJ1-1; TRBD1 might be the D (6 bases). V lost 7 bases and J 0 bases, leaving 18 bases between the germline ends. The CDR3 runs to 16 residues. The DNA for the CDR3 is TGTGCCAGCACCCCAGGGTGGGGGGCCATGAACACTGAAGCTTTCTTT. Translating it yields CASTPGWGAMNTEAFF.

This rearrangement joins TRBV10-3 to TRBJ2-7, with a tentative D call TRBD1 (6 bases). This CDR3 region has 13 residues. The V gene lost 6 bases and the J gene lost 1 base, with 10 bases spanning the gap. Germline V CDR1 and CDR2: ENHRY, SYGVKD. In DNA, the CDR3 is TGTGCCATCAGCAGGGACACTTCCTACGAGCAGTACTTC. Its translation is CAISRDTSYEQYF.

The CDR3 nucleotides read TGTGCCAGCAGTTTGCAGGGGACACTAGACTACGAGCAGTACTTC. It specifies CASSLQGTLDYEQYF. The chain is built from TRBV12-3 or TRBV12-4 and TRBJ2-7; perhaps TRBD1 as D (6 bases). The CDR3 is 15 residues long. The V and J ends lost 3 bases and 3 bases respectively, with 15 bases between them.

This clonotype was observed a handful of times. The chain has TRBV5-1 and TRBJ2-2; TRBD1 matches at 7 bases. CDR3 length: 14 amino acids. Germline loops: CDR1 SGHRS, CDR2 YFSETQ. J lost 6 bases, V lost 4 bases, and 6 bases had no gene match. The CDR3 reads CASSPGTAPGELFF. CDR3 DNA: TGCGCCAGCAGCCCCGGGACAGCCCCCGGGGAGCTGTTTTTT.

The CDR3 nucleotides are TGTGCCAGCAGCTTAGCGCCTGACCCCAATGAGCAGTTCTTC. It translates to CASSLAPDPNEQFF. The chain combines TRBV7-2 with TRBJ2-1; D is unresolved. Trimming removed 0 bases from V and 6 bases from J, with 9 bases in between. Germline V lookup: CDR1 SGHTA, CDR2 FQGNSA. The CDR3 extends over 14 amino acids.

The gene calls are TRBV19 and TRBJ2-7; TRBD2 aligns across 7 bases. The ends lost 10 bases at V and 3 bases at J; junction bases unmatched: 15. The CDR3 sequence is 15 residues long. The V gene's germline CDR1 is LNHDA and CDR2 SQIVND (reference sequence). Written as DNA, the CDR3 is TGTGCCACCCCGTTGGCGGGAGATAAGAGCTACGAGCAGTACTTC. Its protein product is CATPLAGDKSYEQYF.

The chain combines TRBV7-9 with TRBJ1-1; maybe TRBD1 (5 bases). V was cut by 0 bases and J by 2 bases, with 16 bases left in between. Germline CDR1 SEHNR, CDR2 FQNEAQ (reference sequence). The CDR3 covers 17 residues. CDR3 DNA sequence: TGTGCCAGCAGCTTAGCGCTGGGGGACGGGGAAAACACTGAAGCTTTCTTT. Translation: CASSLALGDGENTEAFF.

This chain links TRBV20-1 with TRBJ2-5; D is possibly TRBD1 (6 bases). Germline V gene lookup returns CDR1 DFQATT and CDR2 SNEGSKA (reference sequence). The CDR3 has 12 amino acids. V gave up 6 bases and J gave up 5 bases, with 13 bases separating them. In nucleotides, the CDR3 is TGCAGTGCCTCGGACAGCGCGGAGACCCAGTACTTC. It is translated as CSASDSAETQYF.

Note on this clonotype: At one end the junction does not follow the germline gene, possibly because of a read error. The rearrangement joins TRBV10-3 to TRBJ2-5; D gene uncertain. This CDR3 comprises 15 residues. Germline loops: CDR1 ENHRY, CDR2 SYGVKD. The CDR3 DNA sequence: TGTGCCATCCGTGAGCCACCCCCAAGGGAAGAGACCCAGTACTTC. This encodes CAIREPPPREETQYF.

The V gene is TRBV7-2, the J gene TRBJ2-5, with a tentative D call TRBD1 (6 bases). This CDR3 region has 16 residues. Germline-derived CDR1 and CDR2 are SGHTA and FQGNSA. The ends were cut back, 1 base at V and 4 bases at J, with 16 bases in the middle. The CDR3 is CASSLEKTGNLETQYF. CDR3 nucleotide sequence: TGTGCCAGCAGCTTAGAGAAAACAGGGAACCTAGAGACCCAGTACTTC.

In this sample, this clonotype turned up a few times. CDR3 in DNA: TGTGCCAGCAGCCAAGACCCCCCGACTAGCGGATCCTACAATGAGCAGTTCTTC. Translation gives CASSQDPPTSGSYNEQFF. The J gene is TRBJ2-1, the V gene TRBV3-1; 9 bases are a match to TRBD2. Germline V gene sequence: CDR1 LGHDT, CDR2 YNNKEL (reference sequence). CDR3 length equals 18 residues. V lost 0 bases, J lost 1 base, and 7 bases stayed unmatched.

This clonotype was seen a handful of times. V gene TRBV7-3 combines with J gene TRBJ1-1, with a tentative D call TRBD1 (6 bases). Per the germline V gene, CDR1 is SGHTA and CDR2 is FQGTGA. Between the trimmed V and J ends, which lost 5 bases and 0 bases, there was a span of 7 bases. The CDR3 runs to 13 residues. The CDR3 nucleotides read TGTGCCAGCAGCAGACAGGTGAACACTGAAGCTTTCTTT. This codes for CASSRQVNTEAFF.

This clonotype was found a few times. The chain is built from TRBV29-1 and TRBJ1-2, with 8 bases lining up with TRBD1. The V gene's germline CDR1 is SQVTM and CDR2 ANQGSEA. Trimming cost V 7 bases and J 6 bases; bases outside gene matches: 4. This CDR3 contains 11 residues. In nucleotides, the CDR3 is TGCAGCGCGACAGGGGCGGATGGCTACACCTTC. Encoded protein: CSATGADGYTF. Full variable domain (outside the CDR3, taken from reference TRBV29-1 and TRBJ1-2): SAVISQKPSRDICQRGTSLTIQCQVDSQVTMMFWYRQQPGQSLTLIATANQGSEATYESGFVIDKFPISRPNLTFSTLTVSNMSPEDSSIYLCSATGADGYTFGSGTRLTVV.